This TCR beta chain derives from a study of T cell responses to AZD1222 COVID-19 vaccine (dated by TCRdb to about 2021). Study-level background: A total of around 240 trial participants underwent TCR sequencing, of whom 200 to 220 had received two doses of AZD1222 and some 25 had received two doses of the MenACWY control vaccine. Trial participants were enrolled into age subgroups of 18-55, 56-69 and 70-plus years, which contained approximately 150, 28 and 58 TCR-sequenced participants, respectively.

Per the publication, the time point label means: about 28 days (+/-7) after the second vaccine dose. AZD1222 recipients with second doses at about 4 weeks or about 12 weeks were pooled, because spike-specific TCR depth and breadth did not differ between schedules. Vaccinee samples came from UK trials COV001 and COV002, including a single-blind randomized controlled phase 2/3 trial of AZD1222 (ChAdOx1 nCoV-19) in healthy adults. For TCRbeta chain sequencing, PBMC samples were collected from trial participants at day 0 and at day 28 after the second dose. Here is what the overall study found, with its caveats: The 56-69-year group was small, and its depth increase did not reach significance, likely because of low power. Most participants were white British and females outnumbered males, and the authors suggested that clonal diversity may have been underestimated. Conclusions about previously exposed vaccinees are limited, since just 6 or 7 AZD1222 recipients were seropositive for SARS-CoV-2 at baseline. Nearly half of unique spike-specific TCRs reportedly recognized epitopes outside regions mutated in the B.1.351 and B.1.1.7 variants. Vaccine-associated CD4 TCRs spanned the whole spike protein, with dominant responses in regions 160-218 and 743-854. Because no samples from the day 14 peak response were available, repertoires could be characterized only after the peak T cell response. After two AZD1222 doses, spike-specific TCR breadth and depth were significantly higher than at day 0 and than in MenACWY recipients.

The CDR3 regions of human TCRbeta chains were analyzed by immunosequencing. The paper's data handling went like this. Repertoire TCRs were matched against a reference library of SARS-CoV-2-specific TCRs generated with the MIRA antigen-specificity platform. Breadth meant the fraction of unique TCRs that were SARS-CoV-2-associated, whereas depth meant the fraction of total T cells that were SARS-CoV-2-associated. Using the MIRA data, each spike-specific TCR was assigned both to the spike region to which the TCR was reactive and to a CD4 or CD8 class. Log10-transformed breadth and depth values were compared by one-way ANOVA with Sidak's multiple comparisons tests. TCRdb's version of the immuneACCESS table is confined to in-frame rearrangements and falls short of the full clone set. An unresolved V gene accounts for under half of the shortfall where checked; the remainder is of unknown origin. V, J and clone size are taken as reported in that table, and D and trimming were inferred from the DNA itself. Here the sample has 120,000 to 150,000 clones; roughly 84% occur a single time. The ten largest make up approximately 5% of the sample.

In the case of this clone: Its antigen remains undetermined. No base quality information exists; no much larger clone differs at one position.

The germline V end is reduced by 6 bases and the J end by 2 bases; junction bases left unmatched: 9. From the cysteine through the phenylalanine, the CDR3 covers 16 amino acids. Only CDR3 DNA is held: 48 bases, read in frame from base 1. From the germline V gene, CDR1 is LGHNA and CDR2 is YNFKEQ. The specimen was peripheral blood, collected 28 days after the second AZD1222 dose. The receptor's source is an adult who received the AZD1222 COVID-19 vaccine. The rearranged chain carries TRBV4-2 and TRBJ2-7, and TRBD2 aligns with 11 junction nucleotides. In nucleotides, the sequence is TGTGCCAGCAGGCGGGGAATAGCGGGGGGGCCCTACGAGCAGTACTTC. Translated, this gives CASRRGIAGGPYEQYF.